The sequence of this T cell receptor beta chain was determined in a study of blood T cell repertoires in COVID-19. Overall study context: Acute and convalescent COVID-19 samples came from the United States, Italy and Spain.

Enrollees, roughly 18 to 90 years old, lived in around 23 US areas. Each participant's cohort was designated according to participant-reported clinical history. TCRdb's copy holds only in-frame clones and misses some; the assay was immunoSEQ multiplex PCR. The table has about 240,000 clones, approximately 84% seen once. Looked up from germline, CDR1 is LNHDA and CDR2 is SQIVND (reference sequence). J was trimmed by 4 bases and V by 2 bases; bases with no gene match: 6. This CDR3 contains 15 residues. Sequencing was carried out using PBMCs or T cells enriched from blood (not recorded which). The clonotype comes from a woman aged 40 to 50 with acute COVID-19. The chain carries TRBV19 and TRBJ2-7; 9 positions agree with TRBD1. CDR3 nucleotide sequence: TGTGCCAGTAGTATATCCGGGACAGGGATTTACGAGCAGTACTTC. Amino acids: CASSISGTGIYEQYF.